This T cell receptor (beta chain) was identified during a study of multiple sclerosis patients with progressive multifocal leukoencephalopathy. Time point meaning: before natalizumab initiation. T0 blood was collected before the first natalizumab infusion. Trimming took off 5 bases at V and 0 bases at J, with 11 bases between the two ends. The CDR3 length is 15 residues. From germline, CDR1 is SGHTA and CDR2 FQGTGA. The assay was run at survey level. The data were produced by immunoSEQ multiplex PCR, yet TCRdb's version contains in-frame clones alone and is incomplete. Of more than 30,000 clones in the sample, approximately 90% were seen once.

The J gene is TRBJ2-1, the V gene TRBV7-3; tentative D call: TRBD2 (6 bases). The sequence was collected from a human donor with multiple sclerosis. Sequencing was carried out using PBMCs. The CDR3 bases are TGTGCCAGCAGCAGGGACTCCAGCTCCTACAATGAGCAGTTCTTC. Its translation: CASSRDSSSYNEQFF.